This T cell receptor (beta chain) came from a study of radiation and T cells in renal cell carcinoma. Overall study findings and caveats: No pretreatment tumor biopsies were available for baseline clonotypes. In blood, top tumor clones expanded by 2 weeks, shrinking by 4.

Clones were sequenced by immunoSEQ multiplex PCR, and TCRdb holds only the in-frame ones, with some missing. The repertoire includes around 170,000 clones, around 89% of them detected once, and about 11% sits in the top ten. Worth noting for this clone: Its specificity is unknown.

Germline assignment: CDR1 WNHNN and CDR2 SYGVQD (reference sequence). The V gene lost 0 bases and the J gene lost 3 bases, with 11 bases spanning the gap. CDR3 size: 15 residues. Time point in this sample: blood 4 weeks post-SBRT, at nephrectomy. Treatment here: 15 Gy SBRT to primary tumor, nephrectomy 4 weeks later. Serial blood draws occurred at baseline and 2 and 4 weeks post-SBRT. The chain is built from TRBV10-1 and TRBJ2-5; weak D call: TRBD1 (5 bases). The clonotype was recovered from a woman aged 50 to 60 with renal cell carcinoma. Sequenced material: blood, taken from a patient whose treatment included radiotherapy and nephrectomy. CDR3 coding DNA: TGCGCCAGCAGTGAGTCTCTAGGGGATAAAGAGACCCAGTACTTC. Encoded protein: CASSESLGDKETQYF.